This record looks at one T cell receptor (beta chain) sequence and its context. Its antigen is undetermined. The sample belongs to a study of cytomegalovirus exposure and HLA in healthy donors. The study, taken as a whole, reports: Altogether, 160 or so TCR beta chains were recorded as cytomegalovirus-associated. In a later analysis, a missense DCLRE1C variant was linked to TCR beta V- and J-gene trimming.

13 Jbeta primers and 60 Vbeta primers were used for the PCR. In the original workflow: Later analysis identified tens of millions of unique TCR beta chains, approximately 10 million shared. Generated by immunoSEQ multiplex PCR, the TCRdb table keeps only in-frame clones and is missing some. That table gives V, J and clone size, and the DNA gave D and trimming. In the table there are 150,000 to 200,000 clones, roughly 80% of which are singletons. This TCR came from a middle-aged man in good health and CMV-seronegative. The material sequenced was PBMCs.

This chain's CDR3 is CASSSTGQTNTEAFF. The CDR3, as DNA: TGTGCCAGCAGCTCTACCGGACAAACCAACACTGAAGCTTTCTTT. The chain employs TRBV7-9 and TRBJ1-1, with D possibly TRBD1 on 5 matching bases. The CDR3 is made up of 15 amino acids. The ends were cut back, 4 bases at V and 2 bases at J, with 14 bases in the middle. The germline CDR1 and CDR2 sequences are SEHNR and FQNEAQ (reference sequence).